The 32 T cell receptor beta chains below were found in one sample sequenced in a study of T cell repertoires in cytomegalovirus infection. Each CDR3 protein gets one entry after TCRdb re-called the reads with MiXCR. Counted here are 150,000 to 180,000 distinct CDR3 sequences, 23% occurring once; the ten biggest clones make up over 9.5%. Sequenced: PBMCs. The receptors stem from a human donor in good health (CMV status not recorded). Some clones in this sample may be carry-over from other donors' samples.

This clonotype has a count of ten or more. This chain links TRBV7-2 with TRBJ1-4; D perhaps matches TRBD1 (5 bases). CDR1 and CDR2 from the germline V gene are SGHTA and FQGNSA. V gave up 1 base and J gave up 0 bases, with 9 bases separating them. The CDR3 contains 16 residues. The CDR3 loop is CASSLERGATNEKLFF. DNA for the CDR3: TGTGCCAGCAGCTTAGAGAGGGGCGCAACTAATGAAAAACTGTTTTTT.

The rearrangement links TRBV3-1 to TRBJ1-2, with 7 bases aligning to TRBD1. This CDR3 is built from 13 residues. The V gene end was trimmed by 4 bases and the J gene end by 7 bases; junction bases not matched to a gene: 6. CDR1 LGHDT and CDR2 YNNKEL come from the germline V gene (reference sequence). The CDR3 nucleotides read TGTGCCAGCAGCCTTGACAGGGATGCTGGCTACACCTTC. This codes for CASSLDRDAGYTF.

This clonotype was detected many times. V usage is TRBV28 and J usage is TRBJ2-7, with 9 bases that match TRBD2. V shed 4 bases and J 1 base; nucleotides not matched to a gene: 2. Germline V gene data show CDR1 as MDHEN and CDR2 as SYDVKM. This CDR3 spans 14 amino acids. CDR3 bases: TGTGCCAGCAGTTGGCTAGCGGGATCCTACGAGCAGTACTTC. This encodes CASSWLAGSYEQYF.

This clonotype was counted ten times or more. The chain has TRBV5-1 and TRBJ1-6; no firm D call. Germline CDR1 reads SGHRS; CDR2 reads YFSETQ. Trimming shortened V by 3 bases and J by 0 bases, and 10 bases separated the two germline ends. CDR3 size: 16 residues. The CDR3 loop is CASSSGSSSYNSPLHF. The DNA of the CDR3 is TGCGCCAGCAGCTCTGGCTCGAGCTCCTATAATTCACCCCTCCACTTT. Using reference TRBV5-1 and TRBJ1-6 for the parts outside the CDR3, the full variable domain is KAGVTQTPRYLIKTRGQQVTLSCSPISGHRSVSWYQQTPGQGLQFLFEYFSETQRNKGNFPGRFSGRQFSNSRSEMNVSTLELGDSALYLCASSSGSSSYNSPLHFGNGTRLTVT.

In its sample, this clonotype was seen many times. The chain carries TRBV6-5 and TRBJ1-1; tentatively, D is TRBD1 (5 bases). The CDR3 has 13 amino acids. Trimming took 2 bases from V and 4 from J, leaving 8 bases between them. Germline CDR1 is MNHEY and CDR2 is SVGAGI. This CDR3 reads CASSYKGTTEAFF. The CDR3 nucleotides read TGTGCCAGCAGTTACAAAGGGACCACTGAAGCTTTCTTT.

The chain joins TRBV27 to TRBJ2-2; tentatively, D is TRBD1 (5 bases). CDR3 length: 15 residues. The V gene lost 4 bases and the J gene lost 0 bases, with 9 bases spanning the gap. The germline V gene has CDR1 MNHEY and CDR2 SMNVEV (reference sequence). CDR3 in DNA: TGTGCCAGCAGTTATGTGACAGCGAACACCGGGGAGCTGTTTTTT. Residues: CASSYVTANTGELFF.

The rearrangement links TRBV11-3 to TRBJ2-1; D is possibly TRBD1 (5 bases). The V gene lost 4 bases and the J gene lost 7 bases, with 11 bases spanning the gap. Germline lookup yields CDR1 SGHNT and CDR2 YENEEA. This CDR3 is 13 amino acids long. The CDR3 spells CASSSQGRNEQFF. CDR3 in DNA: TGTGCCAGCAGCTCCCAGGGTAGGAATGAGCAGTTCTTC.

V and J are TRBV12-3 or TRBV12-4 and TRBJ1-2; a possible D gene is TRBD1 (6 bases). This CDR3 is built from 14 residues. Trimming took 1 base from V and 4 from J, leaving 10 bases between them. CDR3 loop: CASSLEAGVYGYTF. The CDR3 nucleotides are TGTGCCAGCAGTTTAGAGGCAGGGGTCTATGGCTACACCTTC.

This clonotype has a handful of counts. The chain recombines TRBV20-1 with TRBJ1-1; no definite D call. The CDR3 consists of 12 residues. The ends were cut back, 8 bases at V and 6 bases at J, with 16 bases in the middle. Germline V gives CDR1 DFQATT, CDR2 SNEGSKA (reference sequence). CDR3 nucleotide sequence: TGCAGTTCGGGAGAGCCGGGCGCTGAAGCTTTCTTT. It codes for CSSGEPGAEAFF.

This clonotype appeared a few times. The genes are TRBV28 and TRBJ2-1; possible D gene TRBD2, 6 bases. With 9 bases removed from V and 7 bases from J, the gap between germline ends came to 16 bases. The CDR3 is 13 amino acids. Germline-derived CDR1 and CDR2 are MDHEN and SYDVKM. In DNA form, the CDR3 reads TGTGCCAGTACCATACTTCGGGGGAATGAGCAGTTCTTC. Translated: CASTILRGNEQFF.

The V and J genes are TRBV7-6 and TRBJ2-7; 9 nucleotides match TRBD2. CDR1 and CDR2 from the germline V gene are SGHVS and FNYEAQ. V trimming: 2 bases; J trimming: 5 bases; junction bases outside the gene matches: 7. The CDR3 spans 15 residues. The CDR3: CASSLRGGGWDEQYF. The CDR3 DNA reads TGTGCCAGCAGCTTACGCGGGGGGGGGTGGGACGAGCAGTACTTC.

The J gene is TRBJ2-2, the V gene TRBV9; D not certain. The CDR3 has 15 amino acids. The ends were cut back, 3 bases at V and 7 bases at J, with 16 bases in the middle. CDR1 and CDR2 (germline): SGDLS, YYNGEE. The CDR3 spells CASSGRQWTGGELFF. The CDR3 DNA follows: TGTGCCAGCAGCGGGAGACAATGGACCGGCGGGGAGCTGTTTTTT.

In its sample, this clonotype was seen many times. This chain uses TRBV7-2 with TRBJ2-7; D may be TRBD2 (5 bases). V was clipped by 4 bases and J by 2 bases, with 12 bases between them. The CDR3 has 14 residues. Per the germline V gene, CDR1 is SGHTA and CDR2 is FQGNSA. This CDR3 reads CASSSREPAYEQYF. The CDR3 bases are TGTGCCAGCAGCTCTAGGGAGCCCGCCTACGAGCAGTACTTC.

About this clonotype itself: The conserved closing phenylalanine or tryptophan is absent in this CDR3, likely reflecting a read error. The limits of the CDR3 on the DNA are not certain, so only TCRdb's listed CDR3 is given. The chain employs TRBV24-1 and TRBJ2-7; no DNA check was done on the table's D call, TRBD2. The CDR3 is made up of 10 amino acids, end residues included. Per the germline V gene, CDR1 is KGHDR and CDR2 is SFDVKD. CDR3 loop: CATSDPREGI.

This clonotype appeared a few times. This chain uses TRBV27 with TRBJ1-5; 9 bases align to TRBD1. The germline V gene encodes CDR1 MNHEY and CDR2 SMNVEV (reference sequence). This CDR3 has 16 residues. The V and J ends lost 5 bases and 4 bases, in that order; junction bases with no gene match: 9. CDR3 nucleotide sequence: TGTGCCAGCAGTACCCGGGCACAGGGGGCTAATCAGCCCCAGCATTTT. Its translation is CASSTRAQGANQPQHF.

This clonotype was observed at least ten times. The chain couples TRBV7-2 to TRBJ2-5; 9 bases line up with TRBD1. Germline V lookup: CDR1 SGHTA, CDR2 FQGNSA. With V trimmed by 5 bases and J by 5 bases, 9 bases remained unmatched. The CDR3 sequence is 15 residues long. The CDR3 bases are TGTGCCAGCAGCACCCCGGGACAGGGCTGGGAGACCCAGTACTTC. Its translation is CASSTPGQGWETQYF.

The chain uses TRBV7-9 and TRBJ1-1; D possibly corresponds to TRBD1 (6 bases). The V end was cut by 6 bases, the J end by 0 bases, with 17 bases between. CDR1 SEHNR and CDR2 FQNEAQ come from the germline V gene (reference sequence). This CDR3 has 16 amino acids. This CDR3 reads CASRNRDTGLNTEAFF. The CDR3 coding sequence is TGTGCCAGCAGAAACCGGGACACAGGATTGAACACTGAAGCTTTCTTT.

V and J are TRBV6-6 and TRBJ1-1, with 7 bases identical to TRBD1. CDR3 length: 17 residues. V trimming: 1 base; J trimming: 1 base; junction bases outside the gene matches: 9. Germline V gives CDR1 MNHNY, CDR2 SVGAGI (reference sequence). DNA for the CDR3: TGTGCCAGCAGTTACTTTAGGGCGGGACAGTGGAACACTGAAGCTTTCTTT. Translated: CASSYFRAGQWNTEAFF.

This sequence joins TRBV29-1 and TRBJ1-3, with D perhaps matching TRBD1 (5 bases). Germline CDR1 is SQVTM and CDR2 is ANQGSEA. This CDR3 is 14 amino acids long. The V end was cut by 5 bases, the J end by 0 bases, with 11 bases between. The CDR3 protein is CSVLGASSGNTIYF. CDR3 coding DNA: TGCAGCGTTCTCGGGGCCTCCTCTGGAAACACCATATATTTT.

The gene calls are TRBV12-3 or TRBV12-4 and TRBJ2-1; D might be TRBD2 (6 bases). Trimming took off 4 bases at V and 6 bases at J, with 19 bases between the two ends. CDR3 size: 16 residues. DNA of the CDR3: TGTGCCAGCAGTTCCCTTTCGCGGGATGGGGCCAATGAGCAGTTCTTC. Residues: CASSSLSRDGANEQFF.

This clonotype is labeled medium-sized. The V gene is TRBV7-8, the J gene TRBJ1-3, with D tentatively TRBD1 (6 bases). Germline-derived CDR1 and CDR2 are SGHVS and FQNEAQ. The ends were cut back, 5 bases at V and 4 bases at J, with 15 bases in the middle. This CDR3 has 15 residues. The CDR3, as DNA: TGTGCCAGCAGCCCGTACAGGGTTGGGGGAAACACCATATATTTT. Its protein product is CASSPYRVGGNTIYF.

This clonotype was seen at least ten times. V and J are TRBV7-9 and TRBJ2-1; possible D gene TRBD1, 5 bases. The V end lost 0 bases, the J end lost 0 bases, and 6 bases lay between the germline ends. Germline V gene lookup returns CDR1 SEHNR and CDR2 FQNEAQ (reference sequence). The CDR3 is 15 residues long. CDR3 bases: TGTGCCAGCAGCTTAGCCCAGGGCTCCTACAATGAGCAGTTCTTC. This encodes CASSLAQGSYNEQFF.

This clonotype was seen a few times. The chain carries TRBV12-3 or TRBV12-4 and TRBJ2-3, with TRBD1 as a possible D gene (5 bases). V dropped 3 bases and J dropped 4 bases, with 17 bases sitting between them. The CDR3 spans 16 residues. The chain's CDR3 is CASSLGRQPPADTQYF. In DNA form, the CDR3 reads TGTGCCAGCAGTTTGGGGCGGCAACCACCAGCAGATACGCAGTATTTT.

The chain is built from TRBV5-6 and TRBJ2-5; D may be TRBD1 (6 bases). In germline, CDR1 is SGHDT, CDR2 YYEEEE. This CDR3 contains 16 residues. The germline V and J ends were trimmed by 4 bases and 1 base, with 17 bases remaining between them. The CDR3 spells CASSQNAYRAQETQYF. The DNA of the CDR3 is TGTGCCAGCAGCCAAAATGCCTACAGGGCCCAAGAGACCCAGTACTTC.

This clonotype occurred many times. This chain links TRBV12-3 or TRBV12-4 with TRBJ2-2; D gene unclear. The CDR3 spans 13 residues. V dropped 1 base and J dropped 7 bases, with 7 bases sitting between them. CDR3 loop: CASSLGGNGELFF. The CDR3 nucleotides are TGTGCCAGCAGTTTAGGGGGAAACGGGGAGCTGTTTTTT.

At least ten counts were recorded for this clonotype. J is TRBJ2-1 and V is TRBV7-2; TRBD1 matches at 10 bases. CDR1 and CDR2 (germline): SGHTA, FQGNSA. Trimming removed 2 bases from V and 6 bases from J; junction bases left unmatched: 10. CDR3 length equals 17 residues. The DNA of the CDR3 is TGTGCCAGCAGCTTACCCGACAGGGGGCCGAGCGGCAATGAGCAGTTCTTC. It codes for CASSLPDRGPSGNEQFF.

This clonotype was found a few times. CDR3 in DNA: TGCAGTGCTAGAGATAAGGAACCGGCCACTAGCACAGATACGCAGTATTTT. Encoded protein: CSARDKEPATSTDTQYF. This chain connects TRBV20-1 to TRBJ2-3, with D unresolved. V gave up 0 bases and J gave up 0 bases, with 16 bases separating them. CDR3 size: 17 residues. The germline CDR1 and CDR2 sequences are DFQATT and SNEGSKA (reference sequence).

About this clonotype: Germline and junction disagree at one end, which may indicate a read error. This chain links TRBV20-1 with TRBJ1-1, with D unresolved. The CDR3 has 9 residues. The germline gives CDR1 DFQATT, CDR2 SNEGSKA (reference sequence). The CDR3 here is CRSSTEAFF. CDR3 coding DNA: TGTAGATCCTCCACTGAAGCTTTCTTT.

This chain joins TRBV7-2 and TRBJ2-7; the D is unclear. Germline V gene data show CDR1 as SGHTA and CDR2 as FQGNSA. Between the trimmed V and J ends, which lost 5 bases and 2 bases, there was a span of 16 bases. The CDR3 extends over 15 amino acids. CDR3 sequence reads: CASSPRDVRPYEQYF. CDR3 DNA sequence: TGTGCCAGCAGCCCGCGCGACGTTAGGCCCTACGAGCAGTACTTC. The full variable domain, in which reference TRBV7-2 and TRBJ2-7 provide the parts outside the CDR3, is GAGVSQSPSNKVTEKGKDVELRCDPISGHTALYWYRQSLGQGLEFLIYFQGNSAPDKSGLPSDRFSAERTGGSVSTLTIQRTQQEDSAVYLCASSPRDVRPYEQYFGPGTRLTVT.

The CDR3 reads CASSPTDERYEQYF. CDR3 DNA: TGTGCCAGCAGTCCCACGGATGAGAGGTACGAGCAGTACTTC. The gene calls are TRBV6-2 or TRBV6-3 and TRBJ2-7; no clear D gene. The CDR3 runs to 14 residues. The V gene's germline CDR1 is MNHEY and CDR2 SVGEGT. The V end was cut by 5 bases, the J end by 4 bases, with 15 bases between.

This clonotype was detected many times. The gene calls are TRBV4-1 and TRBJ1-1, with D tentatively TRBD1 (5 bases). Germline assignment: CDR1 MGHRA and CDR2 YSYEKL. V was cut by 0 bases and J by 6 bases, with 11 bases left in between. This CDR3 is built from 14 residues. The CDR3 DNA is TGCGCCAGCAGCCAAGATCGGGGGATGGCTGAAGCTTTCTTT. Protein sequence: CASSQDRGMAEAFF.

This clonotype appeared many times. J is TRBJ2-7 and V is TRBV7-2, with TRBD2 matching over 8 bases. The V gene end was trimmed by 5 bases and the J gene end by 5 bases; junction bases not matched to a gene: 5. The CDR3 runs 13 residues. Germline V gene data show CDR1 as SGHTA and CDR2 as FQGNSA. The CDR3, as DNA: TGTGCCAGCAGCCCGGGACTAGTCGACGAGCAGTACTTC. Amino acids: CASSPGLVDEQYF.